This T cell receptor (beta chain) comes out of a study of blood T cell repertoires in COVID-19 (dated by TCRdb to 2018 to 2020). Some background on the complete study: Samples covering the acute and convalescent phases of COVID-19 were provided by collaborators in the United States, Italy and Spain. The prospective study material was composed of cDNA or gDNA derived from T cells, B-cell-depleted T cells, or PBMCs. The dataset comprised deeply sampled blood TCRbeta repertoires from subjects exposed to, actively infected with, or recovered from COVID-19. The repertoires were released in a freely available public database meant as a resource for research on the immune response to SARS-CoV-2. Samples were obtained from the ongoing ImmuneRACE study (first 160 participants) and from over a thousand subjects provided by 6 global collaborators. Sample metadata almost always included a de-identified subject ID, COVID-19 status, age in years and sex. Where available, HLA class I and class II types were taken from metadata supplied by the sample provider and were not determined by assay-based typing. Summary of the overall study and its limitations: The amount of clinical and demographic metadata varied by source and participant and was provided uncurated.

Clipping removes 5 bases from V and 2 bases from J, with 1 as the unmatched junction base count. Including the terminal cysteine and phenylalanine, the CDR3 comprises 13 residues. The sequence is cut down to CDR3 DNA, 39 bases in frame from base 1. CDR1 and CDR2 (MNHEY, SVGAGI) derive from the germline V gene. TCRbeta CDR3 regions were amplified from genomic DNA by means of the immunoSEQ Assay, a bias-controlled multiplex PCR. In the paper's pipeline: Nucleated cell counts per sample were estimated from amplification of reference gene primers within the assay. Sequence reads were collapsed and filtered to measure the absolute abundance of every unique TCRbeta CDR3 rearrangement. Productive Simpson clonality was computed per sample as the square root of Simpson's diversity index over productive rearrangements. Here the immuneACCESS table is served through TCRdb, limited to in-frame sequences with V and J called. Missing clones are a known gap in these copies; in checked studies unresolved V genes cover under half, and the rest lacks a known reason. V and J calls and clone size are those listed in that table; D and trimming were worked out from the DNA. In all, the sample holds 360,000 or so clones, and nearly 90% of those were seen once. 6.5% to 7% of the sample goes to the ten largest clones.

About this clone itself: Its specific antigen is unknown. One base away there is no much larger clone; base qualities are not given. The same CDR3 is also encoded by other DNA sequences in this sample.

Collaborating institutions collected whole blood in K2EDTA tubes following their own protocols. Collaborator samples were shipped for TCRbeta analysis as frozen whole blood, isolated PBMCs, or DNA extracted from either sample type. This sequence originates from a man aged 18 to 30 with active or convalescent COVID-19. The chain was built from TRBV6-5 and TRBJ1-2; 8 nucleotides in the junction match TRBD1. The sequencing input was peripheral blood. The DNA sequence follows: TGTGCCAGCAGTAGACAGGGGAACTATGGCTACACCTTC. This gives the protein CASSRQGNYGYTF.